The source of this TCR beta chain is a study of blood T cell repertoires in COVID-19. Repertoires were generated with immunoSEQ multiplex PCR, while TCRdb's copy carries only in-frame clones and drops some. The repertoire holds 400,000 to 450,000 clones, around nine tenths seen once, with roughly 1.5% in the top ten. Germline V lookup: CDR1 SGHTS, CDR2 YDEGEE. Trimming took off 0 bases at V and 7 bases at J, with 11 bases between the two ends. The CDR3 loop spans 15 amino acids. The rearrangement uses TRBV5-8 and TRBJ1-6; TRBD1 might be the D (6 bases). This clonotype originated in a woman aged 40 to 49 with COVID-19, enrolled during active disease. The source material was peripheral blood. CDR3 nucleotide sequence: TGTGCCAGCAGCTTGGGAGCAGGGGAGAATTCACCCCTCCACTTT. Amino acid sequence: CASSLGAGENSPLHF.